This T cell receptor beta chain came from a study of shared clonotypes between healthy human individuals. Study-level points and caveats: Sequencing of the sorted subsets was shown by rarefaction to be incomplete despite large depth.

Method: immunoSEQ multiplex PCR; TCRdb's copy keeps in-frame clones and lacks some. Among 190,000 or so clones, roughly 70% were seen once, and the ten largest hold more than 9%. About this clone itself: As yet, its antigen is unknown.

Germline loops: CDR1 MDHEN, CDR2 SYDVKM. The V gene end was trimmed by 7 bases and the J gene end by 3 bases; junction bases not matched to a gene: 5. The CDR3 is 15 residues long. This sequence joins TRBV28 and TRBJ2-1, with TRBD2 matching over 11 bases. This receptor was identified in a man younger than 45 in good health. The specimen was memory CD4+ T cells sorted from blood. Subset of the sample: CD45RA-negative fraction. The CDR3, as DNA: TGTGCCAGCATCCTAGCGGGAGGAAGCTACAATGAGCAGTTCTTC. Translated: CASILAGGSYNEQFF.